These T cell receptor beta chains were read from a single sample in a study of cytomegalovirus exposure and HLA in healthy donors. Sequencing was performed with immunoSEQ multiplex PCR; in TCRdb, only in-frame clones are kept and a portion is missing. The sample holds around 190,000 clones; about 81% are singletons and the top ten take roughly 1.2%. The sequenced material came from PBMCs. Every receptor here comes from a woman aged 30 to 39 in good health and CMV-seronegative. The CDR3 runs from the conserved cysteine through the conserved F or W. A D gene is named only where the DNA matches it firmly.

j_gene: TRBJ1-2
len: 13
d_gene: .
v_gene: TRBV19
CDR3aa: CASRQSALYGYTF

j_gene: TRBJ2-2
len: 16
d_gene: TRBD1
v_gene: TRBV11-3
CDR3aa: CASSSAGQGSAGELFF

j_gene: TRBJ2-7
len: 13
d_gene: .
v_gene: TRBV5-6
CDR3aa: CASSSRDGRTQYF

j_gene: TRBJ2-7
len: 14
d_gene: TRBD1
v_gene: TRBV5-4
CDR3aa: CASSLDVTGGEQYF

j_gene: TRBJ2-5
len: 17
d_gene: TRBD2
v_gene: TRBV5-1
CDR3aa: CASSWRASGSGGETQYF

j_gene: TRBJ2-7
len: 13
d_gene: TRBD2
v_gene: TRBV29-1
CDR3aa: CSVEPGEGGEQYF

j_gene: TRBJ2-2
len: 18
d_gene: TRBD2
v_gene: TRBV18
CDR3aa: CASSPTTPGLVSSGELFF

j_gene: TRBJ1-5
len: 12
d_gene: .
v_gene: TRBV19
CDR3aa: CASSIGLQPQHF

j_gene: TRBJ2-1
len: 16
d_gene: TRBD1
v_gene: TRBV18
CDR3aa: CASSPRVTGGYNEQFF

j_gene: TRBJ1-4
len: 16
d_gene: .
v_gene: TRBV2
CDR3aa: CASRPDFWATNEKLFF

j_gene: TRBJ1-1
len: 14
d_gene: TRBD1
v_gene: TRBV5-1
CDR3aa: CASSGGQGVVEAFF

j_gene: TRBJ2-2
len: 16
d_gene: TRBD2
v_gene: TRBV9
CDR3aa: CASRTSGGTNTGELFF

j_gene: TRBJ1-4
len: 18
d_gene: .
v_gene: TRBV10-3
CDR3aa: CAISSSGRATSTNEKLFF

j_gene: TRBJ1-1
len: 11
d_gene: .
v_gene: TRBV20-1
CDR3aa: CSASLGIEAFF

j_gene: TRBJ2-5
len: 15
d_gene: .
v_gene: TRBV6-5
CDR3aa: CASSPPRGNQETQYF

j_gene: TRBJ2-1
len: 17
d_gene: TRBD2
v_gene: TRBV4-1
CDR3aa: CASSQALLAGAPNEQFF

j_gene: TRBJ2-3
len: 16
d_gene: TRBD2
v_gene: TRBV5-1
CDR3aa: CASSPKVAGGPDTQYF

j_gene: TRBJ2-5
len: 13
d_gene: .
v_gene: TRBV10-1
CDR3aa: CASSETSGETQYF

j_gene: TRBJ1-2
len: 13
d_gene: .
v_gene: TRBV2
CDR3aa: CASSRQGLAGYTF

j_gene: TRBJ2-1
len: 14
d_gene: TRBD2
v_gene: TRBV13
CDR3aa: CASSLEGTSHEQFF

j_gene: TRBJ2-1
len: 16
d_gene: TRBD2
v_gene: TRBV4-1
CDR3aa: CASSQGLAGVYNEQFF

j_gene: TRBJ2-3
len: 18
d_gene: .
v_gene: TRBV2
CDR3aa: CASSDPRLRSSSTDTQYF

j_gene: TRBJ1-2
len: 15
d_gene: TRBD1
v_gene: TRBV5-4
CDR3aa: CASSFRQGINYGYTF

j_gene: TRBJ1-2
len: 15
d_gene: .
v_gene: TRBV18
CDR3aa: CASSDSGHFKWGYTF

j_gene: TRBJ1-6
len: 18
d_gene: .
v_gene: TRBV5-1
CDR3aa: CASSLVLAASSYNSPLHF

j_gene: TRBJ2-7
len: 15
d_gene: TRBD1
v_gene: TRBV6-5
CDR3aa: CASSLGGTGGYEQYF

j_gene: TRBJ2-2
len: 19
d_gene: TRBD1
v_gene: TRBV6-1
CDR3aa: CASSEIHRAGQGVPGELFF